This T cell receptor beta chain came from a study of blood T cell repertoires in COVID-19. Study details: Sample material is recorded as cDNA or gDNA derived from T cells, B-cell-depleted T cells, or PBMCs.

Authors' methods: Amplified reference gene primers provided the basis for estimating nucleated cell counts. Libraries were prepared by immunoSEQ multiplex PCR; TCRdb keeps only in-frame clonotypes and omits some of them. V and J calls and clone size come straight from that table; D and trimming were deduced from the DNA. The sample contains some 400,000 clones, approximately 77% of which appear only once. Germline V gives CDR1 WSHSY, CDR2 SAAADI. The CDR3 has 13 residues. V shed 7 bases and J shed 4 bases, with 13 bases lying between them. The chain recombines TRBV10-2 with TRBJ2-5, with D possibly matching TRBD1 (5 bases). The source is a human donor with acute or convalescent COVID-19. The donor label of this sample is uncertain. Input material: peripheral blood. CDR3 nucleotide sequence: TGCGCCAGCATTCGGCAGGGAACAGAGACCCAGTACTTC. This encodes CASIRQGTETQYF.